These T cell receptor beta chains were read from a single sample in a study of cytomegalovirus exposure and HLA in healthy donors. This table comes from immunoSEQ multiplex PCR, and its TCRdb copy is limited to in-frame clones, with some not included. The table has around 150,000 clones, around nine tenths seen once. Sequences were obtained from PBMCs. These receptors were collected from a woman in her thirties in good health and CMV-seronegative. Each CDR3 is given with its conserved first and last residue. The D gene is left open where the match is weak. Part of the rows lack a size; the others show once, few, many or a class for expanded clones.

d_gene: -; v_gene: TRBV19; j_gene: TRBJ2-7; abundance: -; CDR3aa: CASSTGPGEQYF; CDR3nt: TGTGCCAGTAGCACAGGGCCCGGCGAGCAGTACTTC
d_gene: TRBD1; v_gene: TRBV19; j_gene: TRBJ1-2; abundance: -; CDR3aa: CASRDRGHYGYTF; CDR3nt: TGTGCCAGCAGAGACAGGGGGCACTATGGCTACACCTTC
d_gene: TRBD1; v_gene: TRBV5-6; j_gene: TRBJ1-2; abundance: -; CDR3aa: CASSTGQGNYGYTF; CDR3nt: TGTGCCAGCAGCACAGGACAGGGGAACTATGGCTACACCTTC
d_gene: -; v_gene: TRBV9; j_gene: TRBJ2-7; abundance: -; CDR3aa: CASSVADGEVEQYF; CDR3nt: TGTGCCAGCAGCGTAGCTGACGGGGAGGTCGAGCAGTACTTC
d_gene: -; v_gene: TRBV27; j_gene: TRBJ1-2; abundance: -; CDR3aa: CASSLAGGRDGYTF; CDR3nt: TGTGCCAGCAGTTTGGCAGGAGGACGGGATGGCTACACCTTC
d_gene: TRBD1; v_gene: TRBV4-1; j_gene: TRBJ1-4; abundance: -; CDR3aa: CASSQTGRNEKLFF; CDR3nt: TGCGCCAGCAGCCAGACAGGGAGAAATGAAAAACTGTTTTTT
d_gene: -; v_gene: TRBV9; j_gene: TRBJ2-1; abundance: -; CDR3aa: CASSVNSGYNEQFF; CDR3nt: TGTGCCAGCAGCGTAAATAGCGGTTACAATGAGCAGTTCTTC
d_gene: -; v_gene: TRBV30; j_gene: TRBJ2-6; abundance: -; CDR3aa: CAWSAGSGANVLTF; CDR3nt: TGTGCCTGGAGTGCGGGGTCTGGGGCCAACGTCCTGACTTTC
d_gene: -; v_gene: TRBV28; j_gene: TRBJ2-3; abundance: -; CDR3aa: CASGGGRGTDTQYF; CDR3nt: TGTGCCAGCGGGGGGGGCCGCGGCACAGATACGCAGTATTTT
d_gene: -; v_gene: TRBV20-1; j_gene: TRBJ2-7; abundance: -; CDR3aa: CSARRYEQYF; CDR3nt: TGCAGTGCTAGACGCTACGAGCAGTACTTC
d_gene: TRBD1; v_gene: TRBV28; j_gene: TRBJ1-1; abundance: -; CDR3aa: CASRLTGGAEAFF; CDR3nt: TGTGCCAGCAGACTGACAGGGGGTGCTGAAGCTTTCTTT
d_gene: TRBD1; v_gene: TRBV7-9; j_gene: TRBJ2-7; abundance: -; CDR3aa: CASSPRGQAYEQYF; CDR3nt: TGTGCCAGCAGCCCAAGAGGACAGGCCTACGAGCAGTACTTC
d_gene: -; v_gene: TRBV7-2; j_gene: TRBJ2-7; abundance: -; CDR3aa: CASSTSVRGENEQYF; CDR3nt: TGTGCCAGCAGCACTTCAGTCAGGGGCGAGAACGAGCAGTACTTC
d_gene: TRBD2; v_gene: TRBV7-2; j_gene: TRBJ2-3; abundance: -; CDR3aa: CASSFGTSGRDTQYF; CDR3nt: TGTGCCAGCAGCTTCGGGACTAGCGGGAGAGATACGCAGTATTTT
d_gene: TRBD2; v_gene: TRBV4-3; j_gene: TRBJ2-2; abundance: -; CDR3aa: CASSQDIRSGRAPGELFF; CDR3nt: TGCGCCAGCAGCCAAGATATACGGAGCGGGAGGGCCCCCGGGGAGCTGTTTTTT
d_gene: -; v_gene: TRBV6-1; j_gene: TRBJ2-7; abundance: -; CDR3aa: CASSEGRLAPNYEQYF; CDR3nt: TGTGCCAGCAGTGAAGGGCGGCTAGCGCCCAACTACGAGCAGTACTTC
d_gene: -; v_gene: TRBV2; j_gene: TRBJ2-7; abundance: -; CDR3aa: CASSGQSYEQYF; CDR3nt: TGTGCCAGCTCCGGACAGTCCTACGAGCAGTACTTC
d_gene: -; v_gene: TRBV7-9; j_gene: TRBJ1-3; abundance: -; CDR3aa: CASSLRGLAGNTIYF; CDR3nt: TGTGCCAGCAGCTTAAGGGGGTTGGCTGGAAACACCATATATTTT
d_gene: -; v_gene: TRBV4-2; j_gene: TRBJ1-5; abundance: -; CDR3aa: CASSQGGREVQPQHF; CDR3nt: TGTGCCAGCAGCCAAGGGGGCAGGGAAGTACAGCCCCAGCATTTT
d_gene: TRBD1; v_gene: TRBV5-1; j_gene: TRBJ2-7; abundance: -; CDR3aa: CASSLGDRAEQYF; CDR3nt: TGCGCCAGCAGCTTGGGGGACAGGGCCGAGCAGTACTTC
d_gene: -; v_gene: TRBV28; j_gene: TRBJ1-2; abundance: -; CDR3aa: CASSFPPNQGYGYTF; CDR3nt: TGTGCCAGCAGTTTCCCACCGAATCAGGGCTATGGCTACACCTTC
d_gene: -; v_gene: TRBV5-1; j_gene: TRBJ2-7; abundance: -; CDR3aa: CASSPGDLYSYEQYF; CDR3nt: TGCGCCAGCAGCCCGGGGGACCTCTACTCCTACGAGCAGTACTTC
d_gene: -; v_gene: TRBV5-1; j_gene: TRBJ1-3; abundance: once; CDR3aa: CASSLGTNGNTIYF; CDR3nt: TGCGCCAGCAGCCTCGGGACAAATGGAAACACCATATATTTT
d_gene: -; v_gene: TRBV5-1; j_gene: TRBJ1-2; abundance: -; CDR3aa: CASSLQTNYGYTF; CDR3nt: TGCGCCAGCAGCTTACAGACTAACTATGGCTACACCTTC
d_gene: TRBD2; v_gene: TRBV5-1; j_gene: TRBJ2-7; abundance: -; CDR3aa: CASSFGIGRAKNEQYF; CDR3nt: TGCGCCAGCAGCTTCGGAATCGGGAGGGCCAAGAACGAGCAGTACTTC
d_gene: TRBD2; v_gene: TRBV7-3; j_gene: TRBJ2-7; abundance: few; CDR3aa: CASSLSGGGSYEQYF; CDR3nt: TGTGCCAGCAGCCTCAGCGGGGGGGGATCCTACGAGCAGTACTTC
d_gene: -; v_gene: TRBV29-1; j_gene: TRBJ2-7; abundance: -; CDR3aa: CSVEGSSYEQYF; CDR3nt: TGCAGCGTTGAAGGGAGCTCCTACGAGCAGTACTTC
d_gene: -; v_gene: TRBV28; j_gene: TRBJ1-2; abundance: -; CDR3aa: CASSRGGNYGYTF; CDR3nt: TGTGCCAGCAGCCGAGGGGGAAACTATGGCTACACCTTC
d_gene: -; v_gene: TRBV4-3; j_gene: TRBJ2-7; abundance: -; CDR3aa: CASSQDRGSSYEQYF; CDR3nt: TGCGCCAGCAGCCAAGATAGGGGTAGCTCCTACGAGCAGTACTTC
d_gene: -; v_gene: TRBV28; j_gene: TRBJ2-5; abundance: -; CDR3aa: CASSLQAQETQYF; CDR3nt: TGTGCCAGCAGTTTACAGGCCCAAGAGACCCAGTACTTC